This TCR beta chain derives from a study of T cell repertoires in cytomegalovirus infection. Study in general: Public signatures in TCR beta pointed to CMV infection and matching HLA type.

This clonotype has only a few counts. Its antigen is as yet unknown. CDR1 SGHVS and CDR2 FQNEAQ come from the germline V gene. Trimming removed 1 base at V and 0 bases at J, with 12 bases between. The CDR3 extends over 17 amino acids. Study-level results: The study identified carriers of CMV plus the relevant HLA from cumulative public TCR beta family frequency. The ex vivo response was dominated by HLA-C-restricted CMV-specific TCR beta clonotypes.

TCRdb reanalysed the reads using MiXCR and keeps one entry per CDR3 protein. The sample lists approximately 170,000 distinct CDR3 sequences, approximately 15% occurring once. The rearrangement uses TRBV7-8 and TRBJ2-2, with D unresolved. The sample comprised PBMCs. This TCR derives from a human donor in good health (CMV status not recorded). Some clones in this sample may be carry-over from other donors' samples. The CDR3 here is CASSLGGFSSNTGELFF. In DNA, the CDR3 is TGTGCCAGCAGCTTAGGGGGTTTCTCGTCGAACACCGGGGAGCTGTTTTTT.